These 22 T cell receptor beta chains were all obtained from the same sample, sequenced in a study of blood T cell repertoires in COVID-19. Some clones are missing from TCRdb's copy, which holds only in-frame ones; the method was immunoSEQ multiplex PCR. The table includes over 200,000 clones, 92% detected once. Sequencing input: peripheral blood. The receptor source for this set is a man in his 60s with COVID-19, enrolled during active disease.

This clone was counted between two and nine times. This chain uses TRBV14 with TRBJ2-1; D uncertain. V dropped 2 bases and J dropped 10 bases, with 9 bases sitting between them. Per the germline V gene, CDR1 is SGHDN and CDR2 is FVKESK. The CDR3 has 12 amino acids. CDR3 residues: CASSQWYSEQFF. DNA for the CDR3: TGTGCCAGCAGCCAATGGTACTCGGAGCAGTTCTTC. Combining the CDR3 with reference TRBV14 and TRBJ2-1 gives the whole variable domain EAGVTQFPSHSVIEKGQTVTLRCDPISGHDNLYWYRRVMGKEIKFLLHFVKESKQDESGMPNNRFLAERTGGTYSTLKVQPAELEDSGVYFCASSQWYSEQFFGPGTRLTVL.

For the CDR3, the DNA is TGTGCCAGTAGTCCATCAACGGGGGGTAGCAATCAGCCCCAGCATTTT. It translates to CASSPSTGGSNQPQHF. V and J are TRBV19 and TRBJ1-5, with a tentative D call TRBD1 (5 bases). In germline, CDR1 is LNHDA, CDR2 SQIVND (reference sequence). Trimming removed 5 bases from V and 0 bases from J, with 14 bases in between. The CDR3 spans 16 residues.

The chain joins TRBV28 to TRBJ2-3, with 7 bases matching TRBD1. This CDR3 has 14 residues. Germline trimming cut 6 bases from V and 0 bases from J; bases unmatched to any gene: 3. Germline V lookup: CDR1 MDHEN, CDR2 SYDVKM. The CDR3 DNA reads TGTGCCAGCAGGCCGGGACAGAGCACAGATACGCAGTATTTT. Residues: CASRPGQSTDTQYF. Looking up the rest from reference TRBV28 and TRBJ2-3 gives the full variable domain: DVKVTQSSRYLVKRTGEKVFLECVQDMDHENMFWYRQDPGLGLRLIYFSYDVKMKEKGDIPEGYSVSREKKERFSLILESASTNQTSMYLCASRPGQSTDTQYFGPGTRLTVL.

This chain uses TRBV4-2 with TRBJ2-2, with D tentatively TRBD2 (6 bases). Looked up from germline, CDR1 is LGHNA and CDR2 is YNFKEQ. This CDR3 has 15 residues. V was trimmed by 6 bases and J by 2 bases, leaving 13 bases between them. This CDR3 is CASSPGLVNTGELFF. The CDR3 bases are TGTGCCAGCAGTCCGGGACTCGTCAACACCGGGGAGCTGTTTTTT.

V and J are TRBV23-1 and TRBJ2-1, with TRBD1 matching 7 bases. TRBV23-1 is annotated as an ORF whose role is uncertain. Trimming removed 2 bases from V and 4 bases from J; junction bases left unmatched: 14. This CDR3 comprises 18 residues. In DNA form, the CDR3 reads TGCGCCAGCAGTCAACCTACGACAGGGTCGGGTGGGTACAATGAGCAGTTCTTC. It codes for CASSQPTTGSGGYNEQFF.

V and J are TRBV28 and TRBJ2-1, with D perhaps TRBD1 (5 bases). Germline CDR1 and CDR2: MDHEN and SYDVKM. V dropped 6 bases and J dropped 2 bases, with 5 bases sitting between them. The CDR3 runs 12 residues. The CDR3 bases are TGTGCCAGCAGCAGGGCCTACAATGAGCAGTTCTTC. Amino acids: CASSRAYNEQFF.

The chain has TRBV29-1 and TRBJ1-2; TRBD1 agrees at 7 bases. The CDR3 consists of 13 residues. CDR1 and CDR2 from the germline V gene are SQVTM and ANQGSEA. V lost 5 bases to trimming and J lost 14 bases; unmatched junction nucleotides: 17. The CDR3 DNA reads TGCAGCGTTTACGACAGGGCGTTAGGATCGGGAACCTTC. Translating it yields CSVYDRALGSGTF.

V and J are TRBV6-2 or TRBV6-3 and TRBJ2-7; the D gene is possibly TRBD2 (5 bases). The CDR3 has 15 amino acids. Germline V gives CDR1 MNHEY, CDR2 SVGEGT. With 6 bases removed from V and 2 bases from J, the gap between germline ends came to 17 bases. This CDR3 is CASSFGWRVPYEQYF. The CDR3 nucleotides are TGTGCCAGCAGCTTTGGGTGGCGGGTACCCTACGAGCAGTACTTC.

The sample holds one count of this clone. The genes are TRBV6-6 and TRBJ1-2; 10 bases are a match to TRBD1. V gave up 2 bases and J gave up 4 bases; unmatched junction bases: 4. Germline lookup yields CDR1 MNHNY and CDR2 SVGAGI (reference sequence). The CDR3 runs 15 residues. The CDR3 loop is CASSYETGGGYGYTF. CDR3 coding DNA: TGTGCCAGCAGTTACGAGACAGGGGGCGGCTATGGCTACACCTTC.

The chain employs TRBV5-1 and TRBJ2-7, with 10 bases matching TRBD1. The ends lost 0 bases at V and 0 bases at J; junction bases unmatched: 15. The germline CDR1 and CDR2 sequences are SGHRS and YFSETQ. The CDR3 runs to 20 residues. CDR3 protein: CASSLGFGTGATLISYEQYF. The CDR3 nucleotides are TGCGCCAGCAGCTTGGGCTTCGGGACAGGGGCGACCCTTATCTCCTACGAGCAGTACTTC.

The chain is built from TRBV11-2 and TRBJ1-4; D is perhaps TRBD1 (5 bases). Germline CDR1 is SGHAT and CDR2 is FQNNGV. The CDR3 covers 15 residues. The V and J ends lost 5 bases and 4 bases respectively, with 14 bases between them. CDR3 region: CASSLGGTYNEKLFF. CDR3 DNA: TGTGCCAGCAGCCTGGGGGGGACGTATAATGAAAAACTGTTTTTT.

The chain uses TRBV27 and TRBJ1-2; 8 positions match TRBD1. The J segment lost 4 bases and the V segment lost 6 bases, leaving 13 bases of the junction unmatched. The CDR3 sequence is 16 residues long. From germline, CDR1 is MNHEY and CDR2 SMNVEV (reference sequence). The CDR3 loop reads CASRVDRDIDPYGYTF. As DNA, the CDR3 is TGTGCCAGCAGAGTGGACAGGGATATTGACCCCTATGGCTACACCTTC.

This sequence joins TRBV18 and TRBJ2-7; 12 bases fit TRBD1. The CDR3 covers 16 residues. J gave up 7 bases and V 3 bases, and 10 bases lay outside the gene matches. Germline V gene lookup returns CDR1 KGHSH and CDR2 LQKENI. CDR3 residues: CASSPLTGTGGVEQYF. Here the CDR3 DNA reads TGTGCCAGCTCACCTCTAACCGGGACAGGGGGCGTAGAGCAGTACTTC.

This chain links TRBV19 with TRBJ1-3; 8 nucleotides align to TRBD1. The length of the CDR3 is 18 residues. Germline CDR1 is LNHDA and CDR2 is SQIVND (reference sequence). The trim removed 5 bases at V and 5 bases at J, leaving 17 bases unmatched. This chain's CDR3 is CASSARSGQGRSRNTIYF. The CDR3 DNA is TGTGCCAGTAGTGCTCGCAGTGGACAGGGTCGTTCAAGAAACACCATATATTTT.

The CDR3 nucleotides are TGCGCCAGCAGCTTGGGGTCAGGGGCAAATGAGCAGTTCTTC. It codes for CASSLGSGANEQFF. The chain links TRBV5-1 to TRBJ2-1; possibly TRBD1 for D (6 bases). Germline-derived CDR1 and CDR2 are SGHRS and YFSETQ. CDR3 size: 14 residues. With 0 bases removed from V and 7 bases from J, the gap between germline ends came to 11 bases.

The rearrangement joins TRBV5-1 to TRBJ2-1, with D perhaps matching TRBD1 (6 bases). V dropped 5 bases and J dropped 0 bases, with 12 bases sitting between them. CDR1 is SGHRS and CDR2 is YFSETQ in the germline V gene. The length of the CDR3 is 15 residues. CDR3 coding DNA: TGCGCCAGCAGAAATACAGGGTACTCCTACAATGAGCAGTTCTTC. It translates to CASRNTGYSYNEQFF.

This clone was recorded only once. The chain has TRBV5-1 and TRBJ2-1; D perhaps matches TRBD2 (6 bases). There are 13 residues in the CDR3. The germline V gene has CDR1 SGHRS and CDR2 YFSETQ. V was shortened by 4 bases and J by 6 bases, with 11 bases between the two germline ends. The CDR3: CASSPGRTNEQFF. In DNA form, the CDR3 reads TGCGCCAGCAGCCCCGGGAGAACCAATGAGCAGTTCTTC.

The V and J genes are TRBV7-2 and TRBJ2-5, with TRBD2 identical over 8 bases. The germline V gene encodes CDR1 SGHTA and CDR2 FQGNSA. The length of the CDR3 is 14 residues. V shed 3 bases and J 3 bases; nucleotides not matched to a gene: 3. CDR3 sequence (DNA): TGTGCCAGCAGCTTCGGAGCGGGGGAAGAGACCCAGTACTTC. Translated: CASSFGAGEETQYF. Full variable domain (outside the CDR3, taken from reference TRBV7-2 and TRBJ2-5): GAGVSQSPSNKVTEKGKDVELRCDPISGHTALYWYRQSLGQGLEFLIYFQGNSAPDKSGLPSDRFSAERTGGSVSTLTIQRTQQEDSAVYLCASSFGAGEETQYFGPGTRLLVL.

The chain recombines TRBV5-4 with TRBJ2-3; a weak D match, TRBD1 (6 bases). The germline CDR1 and CDR2 sequences are SGHNT and YYREEE (reference sequence). CDR3 size: 16 residues. V shed 6 bases and J shed 2 bases, with 19 bases lying between them. For the CDR3, the DNA is TGTGCCAGCAAAGCTTGGGGGCTTAGTGCCACAGATACGCAGTATTTT. It translates to CASKAWGLSATDTQYF.

This chain connects TRBV28 to TRBJ2-3, with D maybe TRBD1 (5 bases). Germline CDR1 and CDR2: MDHEN and SYDVKM. The length of the CDR3 is 14 residues. V lost 2 bases, J lost 0 bases, and 6 bases lay in between. The CDR3 is CASSLDSSTDTQYF. Written as DNA, the CDR3 is TGTGCCAGCAGTTTAGACAGTAGCACAGATACGCAGTATTTT.

This chain links TRBV19 with TRBJ1-1; possibly TRBD1 for D (6 bases). CDR1 is LNHDA and CDR2 is SQIVND in the germline V gene (reference sequence). V lost 0 bases, J lost 8 bases, and 13 bases lay in between. The CDR3 runs to 14 residues. The DNA of the CDR3 is TGTGCCAGTAGTATAGATCTAGGGGGGGACGAAGCTTTCTTT. Encoded protein: CASSIDLGGDEAFF.

V is TRBV4-1 and J is TRBJ1-5; TRBD1 is a possible D gene (5 bases). V was clipped by 3 bases and J by 7 bases, with 10 bases between them. Germline CDR1 MGHRA, CDR2 YSYEKL. The CDR3 consists of 13 residues. CDR3 DNA sequence: TGCGCCAGCAGCCAGGCAGGGAACCAGCCCCAGCATTTT. Its translation is CASSQAGNQPQHF.